Shown below are 8 T cell receptor beta chains from a single sample sequenced in a study of regulatory T cells in long-lasting Graves disease. As for time point: persistent/refractory GD, antithyroid drugs over 5 years with positive TRAb. TCR sequences were obtained from RNA taken from PBMCs. Through Arm-PCR of CDR3 regions and iRepertoire HTBI primers, TCR beta libraries were built. TCRdb called the multiplex PCR reads again in MiXCR, with one record for every CDR3 protein. The sample records roughly 490,000 distinct CDR3 sequences, roughly 22% being singletons. Source: peripheral blood mononuclear cells (PBMCs), taken when the disease was refractory, from a patient treated with antithyroid drugs. These TCRs come from a female donor with Graves disease.

This clonotype was detected ten times or more. V usage is TRBV6-5 and J usage is TRBJ1-4; D is ambiguous. Germline V gene lookup returns CDR1 MNHEY and CDR2 SVGAGI. V was cut by 2 bases and J by 3 bases, with 10 bases left in between. The CDR3 extends over 15 amino acids. The CDR3 reads CASSYRGLANEKLFF. CDR3 bases: TGTGCCAGCAGTTACAGAGGGTTAGCTAATGAAAAACTGTTTTTT.

This clonotype was seen a handful of times. The chain links TRBV6-2 or TRBV6-3 to TRBJ1-3; possible D gene TRBD1, 5 bases. Trimming left V 3 bases short and J 0 bases short, with 9 bases between. The CDR3 consists of 15 residues. Germline V gene lookup returns CDR1 MNHEY and CDR2 SVGEGT. In DNA form, the CDR3 reads TGTGCCAGCAGTTATGACAGAGGCTCTGGAAACACCATATATTTT. Its protein is CASSYDRGSGNTIYF.

The table lists this clonotype with many counts. The rearrangement links TRBV2 to TRBJ1-4; the match to TRBD1 covers 10 bases. The CDR3 totals 14 residues. V trimming: 7 bases; J trimming: 4 bases; junction bases outside the gene matches: 3. Germline CDR1 is SNHLY and CDR2 is FYNNEI. CDR3 in DNA: TGTGCCAGCAAAAGGGACAGGGGTAATGAAAAACTGTTTTTT. It encodes CASKRDRGNEKLFF.

This clonotype was seen repeatedly, ten times or more. The chain couples TRBV28 to TRBJ2-7; 12 bases match TRBD1. Germline CDR1 is MDHEN and CDR2 is SYDVKM. The CDR3 runs to 16 residues. With 7 bases clipped from V and 5 bases from J, the junction kept 12 bases outside the gene matches. In nucleotides, the CDR3 is TGTGCCAGCACCCTTATGCCGGGACAGGGGGCAGACGAGCAGTACTTC. This sequence encodes CASTLMPGQGADEQYF. The full variable domain, in which reference TRBV28 and TRBJ2-7 provide the parts outside the CDR3, is DVKVTQSSRYLVKRTGEKVFLECVQDMDHENMFWYRQDPGLGLRLIYFSYDVKMKEKGDIPEGYSVSREKKERFSLILESASTNQTSMYLCASTLMPGQGADEQYFGPGTRLTVT.

This clonotype was seen repeatedly, ten times or more. The gene calls are TRBV28 and TRBJ2-4, with 7 bases that match TRBD2. The V segment lost 7 bases and the J segment 1 base; nucleotides outside the gene matches: 10. Germline V lookup: CDR1 MDHEN, CDR2 SYDVKM. CDR3 length equals 16 residues. This CDR3 reads CASTSGEGMAKNIQYF. The CDR3 coding sequence is TGTGCCAGCACCTCCGGGGAGGGAATGGCCAAAAACATTCAGTACTTC.

The chain carries TRBV7-9 and TRBJ1-5; TRBD1 aligns across 11 bases. Per the germline V gene, CDR1 is SEHNR and CDR2 is FQNEAQ (reference sequence). This CDR3 is 15 amino acids long. Unmatched junction bases numbered 6, after V lost 5 bases and J lost 6 bases. This CDR3 is CASSVGQGEVQPQHF. The CDR3 nucleotides read TGTGCCAGCAGCGTGGGACAGGGGGAAGTTCAGCCCCAGCATTTT.

This clonotype was detected ten times or more. The V and J genes are TRBV28 and TRBJ1-5; 8 positions match TRBD1. Germline V gene sequence: CDR1 MDHEN, CDR2 SYDVKM. J gave up 4 bases and V 6 bases, and 8 bases lay outside the gene matches. The CDR3 contains 15 residues. CDR3 nucleotide sequence: TGTGCCAGCAGAGCTCCAGGGGGCCCAAATCAGCCCCAGCATTTT. It is translated as CASRAPGGPNQPQHF.

This clonotype has a handful of counts. This sequence joins TRBV5-5 and TRBJ2-7, with D tentatively TRBD1 or TRBD2 (5 bases each). There are 16 residues in the CDR3. V was shortened by 3 bases and J by 6 bases, with 22 bases between the two germline ends. Per germline, CDR1 SGHKS and CDR2 YYEKEE (reference sequence). Here the CDR3 DNA reads TGTGCCAGCAGCTCCCCACTCCGGGACCTAACAGGCGAGCAGTACTTC. Amino acids: CASSSPLRDLTGEQYF.